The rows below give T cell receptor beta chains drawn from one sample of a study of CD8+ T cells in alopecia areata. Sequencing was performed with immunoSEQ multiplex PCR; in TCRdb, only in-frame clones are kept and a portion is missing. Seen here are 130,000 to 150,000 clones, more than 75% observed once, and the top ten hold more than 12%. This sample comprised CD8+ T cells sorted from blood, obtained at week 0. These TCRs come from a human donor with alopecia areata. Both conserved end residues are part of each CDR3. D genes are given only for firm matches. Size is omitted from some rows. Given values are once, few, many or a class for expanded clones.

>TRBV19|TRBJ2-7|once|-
CASSAGPSYEQYF
TGTGCCAGTTCGGCAGGGCCTTCCTACGAGCAGTACTTC
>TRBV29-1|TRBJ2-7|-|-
CSVEGLSEQYF
TGCAGCGTTGAAGGACTAAGCGAGCAGTACTTC
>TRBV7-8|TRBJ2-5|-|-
CASTQGPVYQETQYF
TGTGCCAGCACCCAAGGACCGGTGTACCAAGAGACCCAGTACTTC
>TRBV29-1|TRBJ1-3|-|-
CSVEAFPPRKGFDTIYF
TGCAGCGTTGAAGCCTTCCCCCCGCGAAAAGGGTTTGACACCATATATTTT
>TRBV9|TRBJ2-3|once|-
CASSVGSIGTDTQYF
TGTGCCAGCAGCGTAGGGTCCATCGGGACAGATACGCAGTATTTT
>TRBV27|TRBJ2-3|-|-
CASRDPEDTQYF
TGTGCCAGCAGAGACCCTGAGGATACGCAGTATTTT
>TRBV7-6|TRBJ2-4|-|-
CASSLKKGQVKNIQYF
TGTGCCAGCAGCTTAAAAAAGGGGCAGGTCAAAAACATTCAGTACTTC
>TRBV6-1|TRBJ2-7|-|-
CASSEARGRRTYEQYF
TGTGCCAGCAGTGAAGCGAGGGGAAGGCGAACCTACGAGCAGTACTTC
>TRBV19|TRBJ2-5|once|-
CASSGSAQETQYF
TGTGCCAGTAGTGGTTCCGCCCAAGAGACCCAGTACTTC
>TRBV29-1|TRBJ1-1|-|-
CSVEGSSEAFF
TGCAGCGTTGAAGGGTCCTCTGAAGCTTTCTTT
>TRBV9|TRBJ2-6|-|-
CASSNRGTGANVLTF
TGTGCCAGCAGCAACCGGGGTACTGGGGCCAACGTCCTGACTTTC
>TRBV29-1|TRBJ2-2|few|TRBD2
CSVVFGLAGNTGELFF
TGCAGCGTTGTATTCGGGTTAGCGGGGAACACCGGGGAGCTGTTTTTT
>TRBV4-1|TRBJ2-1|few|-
CASSQEEGNEQFF
TGCGCCAGCAGCCAAGAAGAAGGAAATGAGCAGTTCTTC
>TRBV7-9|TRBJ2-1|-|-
CASNGNEQFF
TGTGCCAGCAATGGTAATGAGCAGTTCTTC
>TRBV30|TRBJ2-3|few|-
CAWDSARDTQYF
TGTGCCTGGGATAGCGCCCGAGATACGCAGTATTTT
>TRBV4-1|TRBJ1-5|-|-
CASSQVEGVSGNQPQHF
TGCGCCAGCAGCCAAGTTGAGGGTGTAAGCGGCAATCAGCCCCAGCATTTT
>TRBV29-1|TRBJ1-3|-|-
CSVEMGSGNTIYF
TGCAGCGTTGAAATGGGCTCTGGAAACACCATATATTTT
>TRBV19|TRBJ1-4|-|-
CASSILEVSGNEKLFF
TGTGCCAGTAGTATCCTCGAGGTTTCGGGTAATGAAAAACTGTTTTTT
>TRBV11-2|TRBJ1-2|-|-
CASSPGSNYGYTF
TGTGCCAGCAGCCCGGGTTCTAACTATGGCTACACCTTC
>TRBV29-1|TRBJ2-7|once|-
CSVEEGWYEQYF
TGCAGCGTTGAGGAGGGTTGGTACGAGCAGTACTTC
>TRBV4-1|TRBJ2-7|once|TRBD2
CASSQDPGLAYEQYF
TGCGCCAGCAGCCAAGACCCCGGACTAGCTTACGAGCAGTACTTC
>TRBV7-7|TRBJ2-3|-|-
CASSPETQDTQYF
TGTGCCAGCAGCCCAGAGACACAGGATACGCAGTATTTT
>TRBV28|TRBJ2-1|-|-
CASSPRTVNNEQFF
TGTGCCAGCAGTCCGAGGACAGTCAACAATGAGCAGTTCTTC
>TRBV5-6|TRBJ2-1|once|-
CASSLSLAETNNEQFF
TGTGCCAGCAGCTTATCCTTAGCGGAAACCAACAATGAGCAGTTCTTC
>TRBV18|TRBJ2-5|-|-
CASSPRDTLPGETQYF
TGTGCCAGCTCACCGAGGGACACCCTCCCCGGGGAGACCCAGTACTTC
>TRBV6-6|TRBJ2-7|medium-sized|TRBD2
CASSPTSVTYEQYF
TGTGCCAGCAGTCCAACTAGCGTTACCTACGAGCAGTACTTC
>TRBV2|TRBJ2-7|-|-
CASSDGEHEQYF
TGTGCCAGCAGTGATGGGGAACACGAGCAGTACTTC
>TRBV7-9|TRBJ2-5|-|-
CASSLSSETQYF
TGTGCCAGCAGCTTAAGTTCGGAGACCCAGTACTTC
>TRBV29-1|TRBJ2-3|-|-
CSVPGRETDTQYF
TGCAGCGTTCCGGGACGTGAAACAGATACGCAGTATTTT
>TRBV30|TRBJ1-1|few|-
CAWTFEGVTEAFF
TGTGCCTGGACCTTCGAGGGAGTCACTGAAGCTTTCTTT
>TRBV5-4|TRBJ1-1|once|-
CASSPSGLNTEAFF
TGTGCCAGCAGCCCCTCCGGTCTGAACACTGAAGCTTTCTTT
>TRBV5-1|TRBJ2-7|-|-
CASSLGAGIYEQYF
TGCGCCAGCAGCTTGGGTGCAGGGATCTACGAGCAGTACTTC
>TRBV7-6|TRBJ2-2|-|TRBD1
CASSPGTGGYTGELFF
TGTGCCAGCAGCCCCGGGACAGGGGGCTACACCGGGGAGCTGTTTTTT
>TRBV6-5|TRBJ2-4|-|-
CASSYQAGGIDIQYF
TGTGCCAGCAGTTACCAAGCGGGCGGCATAGACATTCAGTACTTC
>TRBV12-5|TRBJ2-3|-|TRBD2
CASGLDPGLAVTDTQYF
TGTGCTAGTGGTTTGGACCCGGGACTAGCGGTCACAGATACGCAGTATTTT
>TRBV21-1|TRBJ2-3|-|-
CASSEGRGTSTDTQYF
TGTGCCAGCAGCGAGGGAAGGGGGACTAGCACAGATACGCAGTATTTT
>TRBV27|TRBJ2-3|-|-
CASSLWYEGASTDTQYF
TGTGCCAGCAGTTTATGGTATGAGGGTGCTAGCACAGATACGCAGTATTTT
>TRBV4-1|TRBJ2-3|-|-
CASSQEPGTDTQYF
TGCGCCAGCAGCCAAGAACCTGGCACAGATACGCAGTATTTT
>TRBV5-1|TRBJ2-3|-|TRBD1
CASSQGQGGTDTQYF
TGCGCCAGCAGCCAGGGACAGGGTGGGACAGATACGCAGTATTTT
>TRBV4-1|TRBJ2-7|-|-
CASSQESSYEQYF
TGCGCCAGCAGCCAAGAGAGCTCCTACGAGCAGTACTTC
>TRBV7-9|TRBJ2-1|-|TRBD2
CASRGREGFDPEQFF
TGTGCCAGCAGGGGTCGGGAGGGCTTTGACCCTGAGCAGTTCTTC
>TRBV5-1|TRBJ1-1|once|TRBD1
CASSLRIRQGQGGNEAFF
TGCGCCAGCAGCTTGAGGATAAGGCAAGGTCAGGGGGGAAATGAAGCTTTCTTT
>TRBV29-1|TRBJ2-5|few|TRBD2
CSVEMDGGKYF
TGCAGCGTTGAGATGGACGGGGGGAAGTACTTC
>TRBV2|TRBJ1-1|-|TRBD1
CASASGTDIAFF
TGTGCCAGCGCTTCCGGGACAGACATCGCTTTCTTT
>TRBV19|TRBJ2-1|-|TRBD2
CASSIWREGEQFF
TGTGCCAGTAGTATTTGGCGGGAGGGAGAGCAGTTCTTC
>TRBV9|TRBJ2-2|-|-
CASSAGSAGTGELFF
TGTGCCAGCAGCGCCGGGTCGGCGGGAACCGGGGAGCTGTTTTTT
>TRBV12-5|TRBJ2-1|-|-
CASGTYDEQFF
TGTGCTAGTGGTACGTACGATGAGCAGTTCTTC
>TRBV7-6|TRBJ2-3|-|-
CASSASDTQYF
TGTGCCAGCAGCGCCTCAGATACGCAGTATTTT
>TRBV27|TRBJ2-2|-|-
CASMGVAGELFF
TGTGCCAGCATGGGGGTAGCCGGGGAGCTGTTTTTT
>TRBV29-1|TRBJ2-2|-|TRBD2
CSVELADTGELFF
TGCAGCGTTGAACTAGCGGACACCGGGGAGCTGTTTTTT
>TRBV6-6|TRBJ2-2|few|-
CASSYSETLNTGELFF
TGTGCCAGCAGTTACTCCGAGACATTGAACACCGGGGAGCTGTTTTTT
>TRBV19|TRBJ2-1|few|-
CASSMGSYNEQFF
TGTGCCAGTAGTATGGGGTCCTACAATGAGCAGTTCTTC
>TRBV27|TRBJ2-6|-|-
CASSLGVWGANVLTF
TGTGCCAGCAGTCTCGGGGTTTGGGGGGCCAACGTCCTGACTTTC
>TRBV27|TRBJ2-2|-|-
CASSLNTGELFF
TGTGCCAGCAGTTTAAACACCGGGGAGCTGTTTTTT
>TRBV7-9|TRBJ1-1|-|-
CASSSPGQKNTEAFF
TGTGCCAGCAGCTCGCCCGGACAGAAGAACACTGAAGCTTTCTTT
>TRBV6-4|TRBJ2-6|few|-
CASSDDSSGANVLTF
TGTGCCAGCAGTGACGACAGCTCTGGGGCCAACGTCCTGACTTTC
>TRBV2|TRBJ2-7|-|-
CASSEVYEQYF
TGTGCCAGCAGTGAGGTATACGAGCAGTACTTC
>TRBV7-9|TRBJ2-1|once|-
CASSPTGTLGNEQFF
TGTGCCAGCAGCCCAACCGGGACTCTGGGGAATGAGCAGTTCTTC